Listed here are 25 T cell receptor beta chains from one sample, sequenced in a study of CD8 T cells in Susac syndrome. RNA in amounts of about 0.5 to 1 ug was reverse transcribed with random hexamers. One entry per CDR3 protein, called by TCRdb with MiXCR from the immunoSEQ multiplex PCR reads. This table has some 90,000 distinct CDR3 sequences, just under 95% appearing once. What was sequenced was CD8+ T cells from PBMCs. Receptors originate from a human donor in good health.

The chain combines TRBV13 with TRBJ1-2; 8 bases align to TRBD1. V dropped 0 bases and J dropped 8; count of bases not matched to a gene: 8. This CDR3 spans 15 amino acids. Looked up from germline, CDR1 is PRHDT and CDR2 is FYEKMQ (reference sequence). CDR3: CASSLGWTGTLGYTF. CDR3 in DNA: TGTGCCAGCAGCTTAGGATGGACAGGGACTTTGGGCTACACCTTC.

The CDR3 region has the DNA TGTGCCAGCAGTTTACTGGGCGGGGGGGCCCAAGAGACCCAGTACTTC. It is translated as CASSLLGGGAQETQYF. The chain recombines TRBV28 with TRBJ2-5; 9 bases match TRBD2. CDR3 length: 16 residues. CDR1 and CDR2 (germline): MDHEN, SYDVKM. After removal of 2 bases from V and 1 base from J, the junction contained 5 bases not matched to a gene.

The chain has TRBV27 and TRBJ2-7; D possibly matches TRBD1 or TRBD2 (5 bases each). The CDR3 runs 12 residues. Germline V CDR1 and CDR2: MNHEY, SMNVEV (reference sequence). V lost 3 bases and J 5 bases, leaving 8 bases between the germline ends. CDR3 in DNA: TGTGCCAGCAGTTTGGGGGAAAACGAGCAGTACTTC. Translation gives CASSLGENEQYF.

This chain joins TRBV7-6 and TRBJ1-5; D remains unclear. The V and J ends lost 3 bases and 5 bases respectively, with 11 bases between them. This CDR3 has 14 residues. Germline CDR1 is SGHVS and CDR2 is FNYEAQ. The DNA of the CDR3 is TGTGCCAGCAGCTTCGGGGTCACCGATCAGCCCCAGCATTTT. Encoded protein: CASSFGVTDQPQHF.

The chain's CDR3 is CASSVGNYGYTF. CDR3 in DNA: TGCGCCAGCAGTGTCGGTAACTATGGCTACACCTTC. The chain couples TRBV10-2 to TRBJ1-2, with D uncertain. V lost 4 bases and J lost 1, with 4 bases in between. This CDR3 is 12 amino acids long. Germline assignment: CDR1 WSHSY and CDR2 SAAADI.

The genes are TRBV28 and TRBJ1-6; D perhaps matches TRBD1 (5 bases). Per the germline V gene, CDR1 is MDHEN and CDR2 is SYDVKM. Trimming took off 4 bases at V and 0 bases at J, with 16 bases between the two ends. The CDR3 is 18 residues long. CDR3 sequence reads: CASSYRTPYISYNSPLHF. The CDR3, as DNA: TGTGCCAGCAGTTACAGGACACCCTACATCTCCTATAATTCACCCCTCCACTTT.

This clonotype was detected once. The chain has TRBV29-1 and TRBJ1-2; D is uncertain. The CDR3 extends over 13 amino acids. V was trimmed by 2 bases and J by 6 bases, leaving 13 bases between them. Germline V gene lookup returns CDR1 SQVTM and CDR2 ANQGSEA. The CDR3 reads CSVETGLKDGYTF. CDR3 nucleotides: TGCAGCGTTGAAACCGGACTTAAGGATGGCTACACCTTC.

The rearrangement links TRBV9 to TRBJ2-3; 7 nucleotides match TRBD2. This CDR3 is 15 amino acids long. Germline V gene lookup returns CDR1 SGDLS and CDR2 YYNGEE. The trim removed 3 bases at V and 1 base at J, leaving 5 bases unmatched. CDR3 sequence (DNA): TGTGCCAGCAGCGGCGGGAGCCTACGCACAGATACGCAGTATTTT. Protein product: CASSGGSLRTDTQYF.

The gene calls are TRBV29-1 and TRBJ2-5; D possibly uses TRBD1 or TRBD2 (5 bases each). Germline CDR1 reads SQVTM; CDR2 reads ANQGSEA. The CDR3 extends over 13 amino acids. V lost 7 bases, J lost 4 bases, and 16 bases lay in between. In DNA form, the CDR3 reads TGCAGCGCCGCGGGCAGGGCGGGAGAGACCCAGTACTTC. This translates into CSAAGRAGETQYF.

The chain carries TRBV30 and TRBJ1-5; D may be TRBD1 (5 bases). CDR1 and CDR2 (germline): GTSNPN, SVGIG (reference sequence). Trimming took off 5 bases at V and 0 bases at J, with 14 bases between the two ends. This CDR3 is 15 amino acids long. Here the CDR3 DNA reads TGTGCCTGGCCCCAGGGTGGCCTTAGCAATCAGCCCCAGCATTTT. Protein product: CAWPQGGLSNQPQHF.

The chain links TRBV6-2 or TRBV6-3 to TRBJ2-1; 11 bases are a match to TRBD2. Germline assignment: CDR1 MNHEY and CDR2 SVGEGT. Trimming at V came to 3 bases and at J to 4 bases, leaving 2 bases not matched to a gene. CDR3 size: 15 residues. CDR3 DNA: TGTGCCAGCAGTTATAGCGGGGGGGGTTACAATGAGCAGTTCTTC. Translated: CASSYSGGGYNEQFF.

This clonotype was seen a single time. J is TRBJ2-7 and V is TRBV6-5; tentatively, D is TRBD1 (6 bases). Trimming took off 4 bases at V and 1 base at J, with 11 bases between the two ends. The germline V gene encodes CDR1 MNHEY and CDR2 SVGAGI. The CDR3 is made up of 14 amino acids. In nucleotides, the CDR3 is TGTGCCAGCAGTTCATTACAGGGATCCTACGAGCAGTACTTC. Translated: CASSSLQGSYEQYF.

The CDR3, as DNA: TGTGCCACCAGCAGCGAAGGGGGGGGTAATGAAAAACTGTTTTTT. Amino acid sequence: CATSSEGGGNEKLFF. V is TRBV15 and J is TRBJ1-4, with a possible D match to TRBD1 (6 bases). Trimming stripped 3 bases from V and 4 bases from J, with 12 bases between. From germline, CDR1 is LNHNV and CDR2 YYDKDF (reference sequence). The CDR3 runs to 15 residues.

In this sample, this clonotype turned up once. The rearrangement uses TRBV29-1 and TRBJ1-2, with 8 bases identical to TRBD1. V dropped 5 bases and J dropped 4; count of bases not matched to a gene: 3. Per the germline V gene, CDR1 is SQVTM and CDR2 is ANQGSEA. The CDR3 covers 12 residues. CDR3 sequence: CSVPGGPYGYTF. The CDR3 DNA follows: TGCAGCGTTCCAGGGGGCCCCTATGGCTACACCTTC. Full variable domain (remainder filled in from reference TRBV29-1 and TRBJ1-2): SAVISQKPSRDICQRGTSLTIQCQVDSQVTMMFWYRQQPGQSLTLIATANQGSEATYESGFVIDKFPISRPNLTFSTLTVSNMSPEDSSIYLCSVPGGPYGYTFGSGTRLTVV.

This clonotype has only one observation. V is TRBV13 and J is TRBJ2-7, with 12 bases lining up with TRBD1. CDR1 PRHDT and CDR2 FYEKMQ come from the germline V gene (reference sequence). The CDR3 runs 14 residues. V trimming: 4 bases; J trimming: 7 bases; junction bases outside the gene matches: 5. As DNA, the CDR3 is TGTGCCAGCAGCTCCCGGGACAGGGGGCGTGAGCAGTACTTC. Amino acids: CASSSRDRGREQYF.

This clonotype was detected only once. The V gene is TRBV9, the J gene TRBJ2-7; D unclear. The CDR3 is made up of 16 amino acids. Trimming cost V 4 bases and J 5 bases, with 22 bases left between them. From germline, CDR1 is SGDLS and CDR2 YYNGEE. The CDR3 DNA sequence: TGTGCCAGCAGCCCTTCGGCGGCCCCGCGGTGGGACGAGCAGTACTTC. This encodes CASSPSAAPRWDEQYF.

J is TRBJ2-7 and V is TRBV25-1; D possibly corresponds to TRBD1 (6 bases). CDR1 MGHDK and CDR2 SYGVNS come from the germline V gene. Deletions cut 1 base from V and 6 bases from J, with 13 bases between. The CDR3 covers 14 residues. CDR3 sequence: CASSESRGWSEQYF. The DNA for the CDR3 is TGTGCCAGCAGTGAATCCAGGGGTTGGAGCGAGCAGTACTTC.

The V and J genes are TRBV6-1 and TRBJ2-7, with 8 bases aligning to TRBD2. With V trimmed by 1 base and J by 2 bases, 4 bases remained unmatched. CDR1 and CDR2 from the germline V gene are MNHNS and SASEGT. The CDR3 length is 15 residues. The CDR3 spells CASSEGVSGAYEQYF. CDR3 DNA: TGTGCCAGCAGTGAAGGGGTTAGCGGGGCCTACGAGCAGTACTTC.

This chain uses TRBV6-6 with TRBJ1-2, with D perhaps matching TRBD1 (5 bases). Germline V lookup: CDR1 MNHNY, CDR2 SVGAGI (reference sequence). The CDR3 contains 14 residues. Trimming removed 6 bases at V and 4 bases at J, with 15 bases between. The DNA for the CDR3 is TGTGCCAGCAGCTTTACCGGGACCTTCTATGGCTACACCTTC. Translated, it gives CASSFTGTFYGYTF.

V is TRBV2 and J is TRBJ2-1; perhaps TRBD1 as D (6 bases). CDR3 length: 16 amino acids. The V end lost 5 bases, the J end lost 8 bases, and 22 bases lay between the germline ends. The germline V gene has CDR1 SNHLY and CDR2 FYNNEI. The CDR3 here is CASSPNPAGSGDEQFF. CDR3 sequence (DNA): TGTGCCAGCAGTCCAAACCCGGCAGGATCAGGGGATGAGCAGTTCTTC.

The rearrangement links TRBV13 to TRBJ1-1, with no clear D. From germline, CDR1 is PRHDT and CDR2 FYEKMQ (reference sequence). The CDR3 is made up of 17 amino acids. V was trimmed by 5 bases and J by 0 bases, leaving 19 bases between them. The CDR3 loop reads CASSLGRTLQLNTEAFF. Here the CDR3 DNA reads TGTGCCAGCAGCCTTGGACGGACTCTGCAACTGAACACTGAAGCTTTCTTT.

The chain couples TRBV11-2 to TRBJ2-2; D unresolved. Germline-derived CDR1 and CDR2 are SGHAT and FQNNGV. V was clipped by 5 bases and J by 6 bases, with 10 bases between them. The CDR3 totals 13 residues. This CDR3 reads CASSRDGSGELFF. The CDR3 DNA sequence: TGTGCCAGCAGCAGAGATGGATCCGGGGAGCTGTTTTTT.

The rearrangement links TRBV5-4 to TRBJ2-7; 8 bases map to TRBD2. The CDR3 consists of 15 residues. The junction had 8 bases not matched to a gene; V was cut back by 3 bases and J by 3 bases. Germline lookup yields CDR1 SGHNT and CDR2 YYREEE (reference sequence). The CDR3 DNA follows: TGTGCCAGCAGCTCTTACCCGGGGGGGAACTACGAGCAGTACTTC. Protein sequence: CASSSYPGGNYEQYF.

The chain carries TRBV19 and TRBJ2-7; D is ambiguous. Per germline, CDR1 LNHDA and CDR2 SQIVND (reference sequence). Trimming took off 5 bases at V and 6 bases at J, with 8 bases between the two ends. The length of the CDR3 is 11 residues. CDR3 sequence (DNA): TGTGCCAGTAGTTCGGGTCGCGAGCAGTACTTC. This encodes CASSSGREQYF.

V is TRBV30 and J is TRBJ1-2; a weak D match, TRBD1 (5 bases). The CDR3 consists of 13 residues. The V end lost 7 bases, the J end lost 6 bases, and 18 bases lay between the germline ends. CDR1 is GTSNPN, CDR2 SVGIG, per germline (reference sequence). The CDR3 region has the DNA TGTGCCTCGGACGGGGGAGCGGGGGATGGCTACACCTTC. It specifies CASDGGAGDGYTF.